Included here is one T cell receptor (beta chain) sequence, with context. These data originate in a study of shared clonotypes between healthy human individuals. Genomic DNA from each subset was divided evenly over several immunoSEQ plates. Only in-frame clones appear in the TCRdb table, and some are missing; sequencing was by immunoSEQ multiplex PCR. The sample consists of around 530,000 clones, around 78% of them appearing once. This TCR was sampled from a woman between 35 and 50 years old in good health. Some clones in this sample may be carry-over from other donors' samples. Source material: PBMCs.

CDR3 protein: CASSLGSDYGYTF. The CDR3, as DNA: TGTGCCAGCAGCTTAGGGTCGGACTATGGCTACACCTTC. The chain links TRBV11-2 to TRBJ1-2; the D is unclear. Germline lookup yields CDR1 SGHAT and CDR2 FQNNGV. The V end lost 1 base, the J end lost 3 bases, and 6 bases lay between the germline ends. This CDR3 contains 13 residues.